This TCR beta chain was recorded in a study of blood T cell repertoires in COVID-19. Clones were read by immunoSEQ multiplex PCR, and TCRdb kept only the in-frame ones, dropping some. The table lists under 300,000 clones, 85% to 90% of them singletons. The CDR3 has 14 residues. The V and J ends lost 6 bases and 7 bases, in that order; junction bases with no gene match: 9. Germline V gene lookup returns CDR1 SNHLY and CDR2 FYNNEI. This rearrangement joins TRBV2 to TRBJ1-5, with 7 bases matching TRBD1. The TCR comes from a woman aged 25 to 39 with COVID-19, enrolled during active disease. Sequencing was performed on peripheral blood. The CDR3 DNA reads as TGTGCCAGCAGGGACCGACAGGGCGGACAGCCCCAGCATTTT. Translated: CASRDRQGGQPQHF. Looking up the rest from reference TRBV2 and TRBJ1-5 gives the full variable domain: EPEVTQTPSHQVTQMGQEVILRCVPISNHLYFYWYRQILGQKVEFLVSFYNNEISEKSEIFDDQFSVERPDGSNFTLKIRSTKLEDSAMYFCASRDRQGGQPQHFGDGTRLSIL.